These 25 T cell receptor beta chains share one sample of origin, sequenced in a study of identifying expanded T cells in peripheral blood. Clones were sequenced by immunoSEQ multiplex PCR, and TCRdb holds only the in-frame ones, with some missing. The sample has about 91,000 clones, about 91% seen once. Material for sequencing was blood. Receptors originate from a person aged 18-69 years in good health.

CDR3 bases: TGTGCCAGCAGCGTAGGAGCGGGAGGCCCCGACGACAATGAGCAGTTCTTC. Its protein is CASSVGAGGPDDNEQFF. This chain links TRBV9 with TRBJ2-1; 9 bases agree with TRBD2. This CDR3 has 17 residues. The V gene end was trimmed by 0 bases and the J gene end by 5 bases; junction bases not matched to a gene: 9. The germline V gene has CDR1 SGDLS and CDR2 YYNGEE.

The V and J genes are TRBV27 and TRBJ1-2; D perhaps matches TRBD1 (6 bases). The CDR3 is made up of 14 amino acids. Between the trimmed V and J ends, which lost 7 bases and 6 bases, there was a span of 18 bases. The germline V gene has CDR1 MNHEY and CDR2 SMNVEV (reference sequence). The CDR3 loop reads CASTIRGFGHGYTF. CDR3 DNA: TGTGCCAGCACCATCAGGGGTTTCGGGCATGGCTACACCTTC.

The CDR3 DNA is TGTGCCAGCAGTGAATTGCGGGGAGACTCCTACGAGCAGTACTTC. Protein product: CASSELRGDSYEQYF. The chain recombines TRBV2 with TRBJ2-7; possibly TRBD2 for D (6 bases). Germline assignment: CDR1 SNHLY and CDR2 FYNNEI. CDR3 size: 15 residues. Trimming removed 2 bases at V and 0 bases at J, with 11 bases between.

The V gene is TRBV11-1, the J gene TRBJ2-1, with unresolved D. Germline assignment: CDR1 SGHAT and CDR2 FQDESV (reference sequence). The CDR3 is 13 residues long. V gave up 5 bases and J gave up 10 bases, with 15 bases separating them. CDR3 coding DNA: TGTGCCAGCAGCATAGGGTCAGCCCGGGAGCAGTTCTTC. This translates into CASSIGSAREQFF.

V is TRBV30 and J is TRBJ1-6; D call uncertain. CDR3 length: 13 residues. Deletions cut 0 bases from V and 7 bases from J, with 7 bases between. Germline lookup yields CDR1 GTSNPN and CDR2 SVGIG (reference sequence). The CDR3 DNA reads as TGTGCCTGGAGTGTACAAACGAATTCACCCCTCCACTTT. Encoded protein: CAWSVQTNSPLHF.

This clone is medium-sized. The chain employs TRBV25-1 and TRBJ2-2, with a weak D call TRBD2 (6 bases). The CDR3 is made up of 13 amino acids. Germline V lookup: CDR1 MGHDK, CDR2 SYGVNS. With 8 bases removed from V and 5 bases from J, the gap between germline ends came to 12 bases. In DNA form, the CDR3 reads TGTGCCAGCTGTACCCGGGGGACCGGGGAGCTGTTTTTT. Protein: CASCTRGTGELFF.

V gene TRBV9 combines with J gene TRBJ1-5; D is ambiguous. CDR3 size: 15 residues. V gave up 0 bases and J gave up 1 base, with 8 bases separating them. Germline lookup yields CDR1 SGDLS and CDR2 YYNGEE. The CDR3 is CASSVDGSSNQPQHF. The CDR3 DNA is TGTGCCAGCAGCGTAGACGGTTCGAGCAATCAGCCCCAGCATTTT. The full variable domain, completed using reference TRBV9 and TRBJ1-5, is DSGVTQTPKHLITATGQRVTLRCSPRSGDLSVYWYQQSLDQGLQFLIQYYNGEERAKGNILERFSAQQFPDLHSELNLSSLELGDSALYFCASSVDGSSNQPQHFGDGTRLSIL.

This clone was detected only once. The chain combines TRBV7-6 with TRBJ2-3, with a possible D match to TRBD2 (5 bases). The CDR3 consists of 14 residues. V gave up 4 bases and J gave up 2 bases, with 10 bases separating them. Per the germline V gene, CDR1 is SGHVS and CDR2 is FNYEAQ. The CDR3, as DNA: TGTGCCAGCAGCTCTGGACTGCTCACAGATACGCAGTATTTT. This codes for CASSSGLLTDTQYF.

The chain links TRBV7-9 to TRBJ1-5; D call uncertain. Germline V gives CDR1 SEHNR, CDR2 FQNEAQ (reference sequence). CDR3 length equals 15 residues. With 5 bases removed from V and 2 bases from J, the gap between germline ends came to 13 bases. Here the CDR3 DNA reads TGTGCCAGCAGCGGTGAGGGCGGAGGCAATCAGCCCCAGCATTTT. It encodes CASSGEGGGNQPQHF. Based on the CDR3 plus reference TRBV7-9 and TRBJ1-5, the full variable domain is DTGVSQNPRHKITKRGQNVTFRCDPISEHNRLYWYRQTLGQGPEFLTYFQNEAQLEKSRLLSDRFSAERPKGSFSTLEIQRTEQGDSAMYLCASSGEGGGNQPQHFGDGTRLSIL.

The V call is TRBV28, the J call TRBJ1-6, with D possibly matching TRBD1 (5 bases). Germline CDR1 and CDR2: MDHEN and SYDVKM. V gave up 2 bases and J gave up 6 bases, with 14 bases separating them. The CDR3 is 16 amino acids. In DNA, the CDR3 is TGTGCCAGCAGTTTAATCGGGGGACCATCTAATTCACCCCTCCACTTT. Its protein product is CASSLIGGPSNSPLHF.

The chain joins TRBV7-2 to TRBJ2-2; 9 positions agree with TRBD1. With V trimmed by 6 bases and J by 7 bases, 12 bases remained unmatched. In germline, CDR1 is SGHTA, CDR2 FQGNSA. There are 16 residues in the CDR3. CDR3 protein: CASREPGQGSVGELFF. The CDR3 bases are TGTGCCAGCAGGGAGCCGGGACAGGGCTCAGTCGGGGAGCTGTTTTTT.

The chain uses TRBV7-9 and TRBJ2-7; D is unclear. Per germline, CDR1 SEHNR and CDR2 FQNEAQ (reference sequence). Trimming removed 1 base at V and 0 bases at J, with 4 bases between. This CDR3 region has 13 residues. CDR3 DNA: TGTGCCAGCAGCTTAGACACCTCCTACGAGCAGTACTTC. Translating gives CASSLDTSYEQYF.

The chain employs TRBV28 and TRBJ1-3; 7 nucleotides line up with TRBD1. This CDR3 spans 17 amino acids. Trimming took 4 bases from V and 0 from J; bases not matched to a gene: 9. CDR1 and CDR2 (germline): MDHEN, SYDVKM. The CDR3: CASSSRGFRSSGNTIYF. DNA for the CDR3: TGTGCCAGCAGTTCCAGGGGGTTTCGGAGCTCTGGAAACACCATATATTTT.

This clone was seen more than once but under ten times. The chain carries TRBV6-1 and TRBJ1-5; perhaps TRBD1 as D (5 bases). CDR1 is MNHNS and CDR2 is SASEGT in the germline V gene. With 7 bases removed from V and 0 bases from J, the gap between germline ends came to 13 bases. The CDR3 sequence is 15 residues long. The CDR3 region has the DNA TGTGCCAGCACCTTAAGGGACCTTAGCAATCAGCCCCAGCATTTT. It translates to CASTLRDLSNQPQHF.

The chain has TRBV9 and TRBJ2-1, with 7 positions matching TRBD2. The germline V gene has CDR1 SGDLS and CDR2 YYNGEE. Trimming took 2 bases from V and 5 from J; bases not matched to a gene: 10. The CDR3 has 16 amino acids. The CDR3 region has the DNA TGTGCCAGCAGCGTTCCCGGGACTAACGTAGACAATGAGCAGTTCTTC. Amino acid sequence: CASSVPGTNVDNEQFF.

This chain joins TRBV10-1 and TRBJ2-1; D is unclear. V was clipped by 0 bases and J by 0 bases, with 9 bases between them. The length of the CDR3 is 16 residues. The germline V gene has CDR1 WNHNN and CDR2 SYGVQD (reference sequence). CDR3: CASSESTVSSYNEQFF. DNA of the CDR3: TGCGCCAGCAGTGAGTCGACCGTTAGCTCCTACAATGAGCAGTTCTTC.

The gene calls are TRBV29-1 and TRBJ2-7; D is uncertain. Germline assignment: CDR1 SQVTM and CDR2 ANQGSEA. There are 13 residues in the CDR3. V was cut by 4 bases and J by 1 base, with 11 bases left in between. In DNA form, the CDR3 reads TGCAGCGTTGCCTTTGCGGAGTCCTACGAGCAGTACTTC. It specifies CSVAFAESYEQYF.

CDR3 nucleotides: TGTGCCAGCAGCCTACGACTAGCGGGGGGTGCAGATACGCAGTATTTT. Translation: CASSLRLAGGADTQYF. V gene TRBV9 combines with J gene TRBJ2-3, with 13 bases aligning to TRBD2. The CDR3 covers 16 residues. CDR1 SGDLS and CDR2 YYNGEE come from the germline V gene. V lost 4 bases to trimming and J lost 4 bases; unmatched junction nucleotides: 6.

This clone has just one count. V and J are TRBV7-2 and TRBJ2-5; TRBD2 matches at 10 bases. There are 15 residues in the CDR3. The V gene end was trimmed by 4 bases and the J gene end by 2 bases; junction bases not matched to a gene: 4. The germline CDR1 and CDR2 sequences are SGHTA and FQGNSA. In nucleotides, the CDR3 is TGTGCCAGCAGCTCTAGCGGGAGCAGACAAGAGACCCAGTACTTC. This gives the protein CASSSSGSRQETQYF.

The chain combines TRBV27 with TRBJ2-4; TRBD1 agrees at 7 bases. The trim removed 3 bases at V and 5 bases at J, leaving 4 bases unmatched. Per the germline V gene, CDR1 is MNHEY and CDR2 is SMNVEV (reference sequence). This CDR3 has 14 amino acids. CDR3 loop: CASSFSGQENIQYF. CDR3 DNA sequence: TGTGCCAGCAGTTTCTCCGGACAGGAAAACATTCAGTACTTC.

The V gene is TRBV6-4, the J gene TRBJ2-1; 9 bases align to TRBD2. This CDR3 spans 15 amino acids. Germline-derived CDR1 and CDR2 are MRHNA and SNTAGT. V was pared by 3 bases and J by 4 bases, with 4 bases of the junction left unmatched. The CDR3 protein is CASSELAGEYNEQFF. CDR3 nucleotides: TGTGCCAGCAGTGAATTAGCGGGGGAATACAATGAGCAGTTCTTC.

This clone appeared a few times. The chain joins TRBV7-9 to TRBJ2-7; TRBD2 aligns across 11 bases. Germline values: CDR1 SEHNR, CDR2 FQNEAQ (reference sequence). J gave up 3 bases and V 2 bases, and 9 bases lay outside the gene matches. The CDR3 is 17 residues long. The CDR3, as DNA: TGTGCCAGCAGCTTATTATCTAGCGGGGGGACTGACTACGAGCAGTACTTC. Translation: CASSLLSSGGTDYEQYF.

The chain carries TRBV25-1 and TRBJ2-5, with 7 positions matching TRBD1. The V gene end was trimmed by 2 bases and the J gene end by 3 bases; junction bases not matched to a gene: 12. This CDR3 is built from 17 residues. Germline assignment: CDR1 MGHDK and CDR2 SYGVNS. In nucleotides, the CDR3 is TGTGCCAGCAGTGAAGCGACAGGGTCAATATGGGAAGAGACCCAGTACTTC. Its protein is CASSEATGSIWEETQYF. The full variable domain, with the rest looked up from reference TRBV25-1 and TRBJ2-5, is EADIYQTPRYLVIGTGKKITLECSQTMGHDKMYWYQQDPGMELHLIHYSYGVNSTEKGDLSSESTVSRIRTEHFPLTLESARPSHTSQYLCASSEATGSIWEETQYFGPGTRLLVL.

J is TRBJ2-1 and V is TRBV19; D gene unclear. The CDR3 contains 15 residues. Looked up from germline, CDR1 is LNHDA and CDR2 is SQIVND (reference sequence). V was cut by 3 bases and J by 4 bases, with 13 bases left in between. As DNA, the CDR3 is TGTGCCAGTAGTATCCCGCCGAATGGATACAATGAGCAGTTCTTC. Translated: CASSIPPNGYNEQFF. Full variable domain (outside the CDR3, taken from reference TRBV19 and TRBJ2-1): DGGITQSPKYLFRKEGQNVTLSCEQNLNHDAMYWYRQDPGQGLRLIYYSQIVNDFQKGDIAEGYSVSREKKESFPLTVTSAQKNPTAFYLCASSIPPNGYNEQFFGPGTRLTVL.

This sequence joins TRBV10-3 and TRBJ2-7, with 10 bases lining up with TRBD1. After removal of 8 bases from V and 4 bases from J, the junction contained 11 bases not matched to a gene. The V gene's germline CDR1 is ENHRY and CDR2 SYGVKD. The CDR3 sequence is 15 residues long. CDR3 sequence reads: CAILESGTGEYEQYF. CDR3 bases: TGTGCCATCCTAGAGTCGGGGACAGGGGAATACGAGCAGTACTTC.